This TCR beta chain comes out of a study of beta chain features in type 1 diabetes. Whole-study context: Cell yields, gender and age were similar in healthy donors and patients. The study's findings and limits: TCRB rearrangement may or may not be influenced by HLA type; here this remained unresolved. People with Type 1 diabetes carried modestly yet significantly shorter TCRB CDR3s in all four CD4+ subsets.

Germline trimming cut 5 bases from V and 2 bases from J; bases unmatched to any gene: 8. This CDR3 region has 18 residues. CDR1 and CDR2 (germline): SGHVS, FQNEAQ. The authors reverse transcribed all of the isolated RNA, so sequencing captured expressed TCRB transcripts. Profiled with immunoSEQ multiplex PCR; TCRdb holds only in-frame clones, not every one. Here the sample spans 200,000 to 250,000 clones, 16% being singletons. Comment on this clone: The antigen is not known.

Isolation of CD4+ naive, central memory, regulatory and stem cell-like memory cells was achieved by sorting via CD45RO/CCR7/CD25/CD127/CD95/CD27. This TCR was recovered from a man aged 25-40 years with type 1 diabetes. The specimen sequenced was naive CD4+ T cells from blood. The chain recombines TRBV7-8 with TRBJ2-1, with TRBD2 matching over 14 bases. The CDR3 nucleotides are TGTGCCAGCAGCCCCCGACTAGCGGGAGGGAAGACCTACAATGAGCAGTTCTTC. Residues: CASSPRLAGGKTYNEQFF. The full variable domain, rest sourced from reference TRBV7-8 and TRBJ2-1, is GAGVSQSPRYKVAKRGQDVALRCDPISGHVSLFWYQQALGQGPEFLTYFQNEAQLDKSGLPSDRFFAERPEGSVSTLKIQRTQQEDSAVYLCASSPRLAGGKTYNEQFFGPGTRLTVL.